This T cell receptor beta chain derives from a study of T cell repertoires in cytomegalovirus infection. MiXCR was run by TCRdb on the reads, yielding one entry per CDR3 protein. The sample holds hundreds of thousands of distinct CDR3 sequences, roughly 31% seen once. The sample holds a few counts of this clonotype. The antigen is not known. This CDR3 contains 18 residues. Germline assignment: CDR1 MNHEY and CDR2 SVGAGI. Between the trimmed V and J ends, which lost 5 bases and 0 bases, there was a span of 20 bases. Study-level findings and limits: Identification of carriers of CMV plus the relevant HLA was achieved through cumulative public TCR beta family frequency.

The TCR comes from a human donor in good health (CMV status not recorded). Some clones in this sample may be carry-over from other donors' samples. The sequences come from cultured CD8+ T cells from PBMCs, collected from culture after CMV antigen stimulation. The chain combines TRBV6-5 with TRBJ2-1, with D possibly TRBD1 on 5 matching bases. DNA of the CDR3: TGTGCCAGCAGTCCGAATCCTCCGACAGAAATCTCCTACAATGAGCAGTTCTTC. Translation gives CASSPNPPTEISYNEQFF.